These 10 T cell receptor beta chains originate from one sample sequenced in a study of T-cell memory formation after mild COVID-19. TCRdb reprocessed the 5' RACE reads with MiXCR, giving one entry per CDR3 protein. This table has some 600,000 distinct CDR3 sequences, approximately 15% appearing once. The sample taken for sequencing was PBMCs or a T cell subset sorted from them (not recorded which). The receptors shown here come from an adult woman who had mild COVID-19 (a few samples of this study predate the infection). Cell type and time point are not known.

This chain joins TRBV7-2 and TRBJ2-5; TRBD2 matches 8 bases. CDR1 and CDR2 from the germline V gene are SGHTA and FQGNSA. After removal of 0 bases from V and 4 bases from J, the junction contained 4 bases not matched to a gene. The CDR3 length is 15 residues. The CDR3 region is CASSLARAGGETQYF. CDR3 bases: TGTGCCAGCAGCTTAGCCAGGGCGGGAGGAGAGACCCAGTACTTC.

The chain recombines TRBV6-6 with TRBJ1-5; the D is unclear. This CDR3 has 13 residues. The germline V and J ends were trimmed by 5 bases and 7 bases, with 12 bases remaining between them. Germline CDR1 is MNHNY and CDR2 is SVGAGI (reference sequence). CDR3 in DNA: TGTGCCAGCAGTGGGCCTTGGAGACAGCCCCAGCATTTT. As protein: CASSGPWRQPQHF.

The V and J genes are TRBV12-3 or TRBV12-4 and TRBJ2-7; TRBD1 agrees at 9 bases. V was pared by 0 bases and J by 6 bases, with 3 bases of the junction left unmatched. The CDR3 is 14 amino acids. CDR3 region: CASSLAGTGSEQYF. DNA for the CDR3: TGTGCCAGCAGTTTAGCCGGGACAGGGTCCGAGCAGTACTTC.

V and J are TRBV4-2 and TRBJ2-7; 8 bases align to TRBD2. Germline CDR1 reads LGHNA; CDR2 reads YNFKEQ. With 5 bases clipped from V and 7 bases from J, the junction kept 13 bases outside the gene matches. The CDR3 has 15 residues. The CDR3 sequence: CASSSSNGGAEEQYF. The CDR3 DNA follows: TGTGCCAGCAGCTCTAGCAACGGGGGGGCCGAGGAGCAGTACTTC.

This clonotype was observed a few times. The chain joins TRBV12-5 to TRBJ2-1, with D possibly matching TRBD2 (7 bases). Germline loops: CDR1 LGHNT, CDR2 FRNRAP. The CDR3 contains 16 residues. Trimming took off 7 bases at V and 7 bases at J, with 23 bases between the two ends. The CDR3 DNA reads TGTGCTAGTGCCATGGGGGCGGGAGAGGTAAGGAATGAGCAGTTCTTC. The encoded protein is CASAMGAGEVRNEQFF.

J is TRBJ2-3 and V is TRBV9; 7 bases match TRBD2. The trim removed 2 bases at V and 2 bases at J, leaving 8 bases unmatched. This CDR3 has 16 residues. Per germline, CDR1 SGDLS and CDR2 YYNGEE. CDR3 in DNA: TGTGCCAGCAGCGTTGGTGGGGGGGAGGTCACAGATACGCAGTATTTT. It is translated as CASSVGGGEVTDTQYF.

The rearrangement uses TRBV2 and TRBJ2-7, with 8 bases that match TRBD1. The germline gives CDR1 SNHLY, CDR2 FYNNEI. V trimming: 4 bases; J trimming: 5 bases; junction bases outside the gene matches: 4. This CDR3 comprises 13 residues. In nucleotides, the CDR3 is TGTGCCAGCAGTGGACAGGGGCTCCACGAGCAGTACTTC. Protein: CASSGQGLHEQYF.

A few counts support this clonotype. The V gene is TRBV2, the J gene TRBJ1-5; 7 positions agree with TRBD1. Trimming removed 4 bases from V and 4 bases from J; junction bases left unmatched: 10. CDR3 length equals 16 residues. The germline CDR1 and CDR2 sequences are SNHLY and FYNNEI. For the CDR3, the DNA is TGTGCCAGCAGTGGAACCCCTCCAGGGGGTAATCAGCCCCAGCATTTT. Translated, it gives CASSGTPPGGNQPQHF.

The V and J genes are TRBV7-2 and TRBJ1-5; D remains unclear. Germline values: CDR1 SGHTA, CDR2 FQGNSA. V lost 1 base and J lost 5, with 6 bases in between. The CDR3 runs 13 residues. The CDR3 DNA sequence: TGTGCCAGCAGCTTAGTCCAACATCAGCCCCAGCATTTT. This gives the protein CASSLVQHQPQHF.

The chain carries TRBV19 and TRBJ2-7, with a weak D call TRBD1 (6 bases). Germline assignment: CDR1 LNHDA and CDR2 SQIVND (reference sequence). The CDR3 sequence is 13 residues long. V lost 10 bases, J lost 2 bases, and 15 bases lay in between. CDR3 sequence reads: CATSAGTTYEQYF. The CDR3 DNA follows: TGTGCCACCTCCGCCGGGACAACCTACGAGCAGTACTTC.